The entry that follows covers one T cell receptor (beta chain) sequence. This entry comes from a study of immune heterogeneity within non-small cell lung tumors. Germline values: CDR1 SGHTA, CDR2 FQGNSA. The CDR3 sequence is 14 residues long. J lost 5 bases, V lost 4 bases, and 5 bases had no gene match. The TCR beta CDR3 region underwent multiplex PCR amplification with 32 V and 13 J primers. MiXCR was run by TCRdb on the multiplex PCR reads, yielding one entry per CDR3 protein. The sample includes approximately 11,000 distinct CDR3 sequences, approximately 20% of them seen just once. With around 550 ng used per sample, the template was genomic DNA from bulk tumor. During surgery, each primary tumor gave multiple biopsies spaced as far apart as possible. The study cohort was described as untreated, and its members had newly diagnosed non-small cell lung cancer. They went on to have curative surgery.

V usage is TRBV7-2 and J usage is TRBJ1-1, with 9 bases identical to TRBD1. The TCR sequence derives from a man aged 60 to 75 with non-small cell lung cancer. The sample comprised lung tumor tissue. The DNA of the CDR3 is TGTGCCAGCAGCTCCGGGACAGGGAAGACTGAAGCTTTCTTT. This encodes CASSSGTGKTEAFF.